The rows below give T cell receptor beta chains drawn from one sample of a study of blood T cell repertoires in COVID-19. The repertoire was sequenced with immunoSEQ multiplex PCR; TCRdb's copy has only in-frame clones and lacks some. The sample consists of under 300,000 clones, around four fifths of them appearing once. What was sequenced was peripheral blood. Receptor source: a woman in her fifties or sixties who had recovered from COVID-19. CDR3s include the opening cysteine and the closing phenylalanine or tryptophan. The D gene is left open where the match is weak. Clone size is stated in some rows and not others, as once, few, many or a class when expanded.

clone size: .; D gene: .; V gene: TRBV13; J gene: TRBJ2-2; CDR3 DNA: TGTGCCAGCAGCTTAGTCGGGAGTAGTGCCGGGGAGCTGTTTTTT; CDR3 protein: CASSLVGSSAGELFF
clone size: .; D gene: .; V gene: TRBV9; J gene: TRBJ1-1; CDR3 DNA: TGTGCCAGCAGCATATCCCTGAACACTGAAGCTTTCTTT; CDR3 protein: CASSISLNTEAFF
clone size: .; D gene: TRBD1; V gene: TRBV19; J gene: TRBJ2-7; CDR3 DNA: TGTGCCAGTAGTTCCGGGACAGGGGTCGAGCAGTACTTC; CDR3 protein: CASSSGTGVEQYF
clone size: .; D gene: TRBD1; V gene: TRBV19; J gene: TRBJ2-5; CDR3 DNA: TGTGCCAGTAGTATCCCAGGGACAGGGCTGACGAAGACCCAGTACTTC; CDR3 protein: CASSIPGTGLTKTQYF
clone size: .; D gene: TRBD2; V gene: TRBV7-2; J gene: TRBJ2-7; CDR3 DNA: TGTGCCAGCAGCTTAAAAGCTAGCGGGAGGCCCCTCTCCTACGAGCAGTACTTC; CDR3 protein: CASSLKASGRPLSYEQYF
clone size: once; D gene: .; V gene: TRBV6-1; J gene: TRBJ2-2; CDR3 DNA: TGTGCCAGCAGTGAAGTGCAGGGGGGTTCCGGGGAGCTGTTTTTT; CDR3 protein: CASSEVQGGSGELFF
clone size: .; D gene: .; V gene: TRBV24-1; J gene: TRBJ1-2; CDR3 DNA: TGTGCCACCAGTGATTTGACAGGGAGTGGCTACACCTTC; CDR3 protein: CATSDLTGSGYTF
clone size: .; D gene: .; V gene: TRBV5-1; J gene: TRBJ2-7; CDR3 DNA: TGCGCCAGCAGCTCCGGTCTTTCCTACGAGCAGTACTTC; CDR3 protein: CASSSGLSYEQYF
clone size: few; D gene: TRBD2; V gene: TRBV7-6; J gene: TRBJ2-7; CDR3 DNA: TGTGCCAGCAGCTTAGCGGCGCTAGCGGGGGGGCCGGGATTCGAGCAGTACTTC; CDR3 protein: CASSLAALAGGPGFEQYF
clone size: .; D gene: .; V gene: TRBV27; J gene: TRBJ2-6; CDR3 DNA: TGTGCCAGCCGGTATAGCTCTGGGGCCAACGTCCTGACTTTC; CDR3 protein: CASRYSSGANVLTF
clone size: .; D gene: .; V gene: TRBV29-1; J gene: TRBJ2-3; CDR3 DNA: TGCAGCGCTGAGCAACAGCTCACAGATACGCAGTATTTT; CDR3 protein: CSAEQQLTDTQYF
clone size: .; D gene: .; V gene: TRBV11-2; J gene: TRBJ2-2; CDR3 DNA: TGTGCCAGCAGCCCCGGAGATCGTATAGACTCCGGGGAGCTGTTTTTT; CDR3 protein: CASSPGDRIDSGELFF
clone size: .; D gene: TRBD2; V gene: TRBV5-1; J gene: TRBJ2-5; CDR3 DNA: TGCGCCAGCAGCTTAGCGGGAGAACTAGGAACCCAGTACTTC; CDR3 protein: CASSLAGELGTQYF
clone size: .; D gene: TRBD1; V gene: TRBV5-1; J gene: TRBJ2-7; CDR3 DNA: TGCGCCAGCAGCTTGGCGTGGCAGGGGGCCTACGAGCAGTACTTC; CDR3 protein: CASSLAWQGAYEQYF
clone size: .; D gene: TRBD1; V gene: TRBV25-1; J gene: TRBJ1-4; CDR3 DNA: TGTGCCAGCACCAGGGGGCGCGGGGAAAAACTGTTTTTT; CDR3 protein: CASTRGRGEKLFF
clone size: .; D gene: TRBD2; V gene: TRBV5-5; J gene: TRBJ2-3; CDR3 DNA: TGTGCCAGCAGCTTGGCACTAGCGGGAGTACACTCAGATACGCAGTATTTT; CDR3 protein: CASSLALAGVHSDTQYF
clone size: .; D gene: TRBD1; V gene: TRBV3-1/TRBV3-2; J gene: TRBJ2-1; CDR3 DNA: TGTGCCAGCAGTCCAAGGTATGGACAGGGGGCCAACAATGAGCAGTTCTTC; CDR3 protein: CASSPRYGQGANNEQFF
clone size: .; D gene: TRBD1; V gene: TRBV18; J gene: TRBJ1-4; CDR3 DNA: TGTGCCAGCTCATCTACCCCGAGGGGGCCCTTTGCAACTAATGAAAAACTGTTTTTT; CDR3 protein: CASSSTPRGPFATNEKLFF
clone size: .; D gene: .; V gene: TRBV6-2/TRBV6-3; J gene: TRBJ2-7; CDR3 DNA: TGTGCCAGCAGTTACACCCCCACAAAACAGGGCCACAAGGACGAGCAGTACTTC; CDR3 protein: CASSYTPTKQGHKDEQYF
clone size: .; D gene: TRBD1; V gene: TRBV30; J gene: TRBJ2-3; CDR3 DNA: TGTGCCTGGAGCGGGACAGGGAGCACAGATACGCAGTATTTT; CDR3 protein: CAWSGTGSTDTQYF
clone size: .; D gene: TRBD1; V gene: TRBV11-2; J gene: TRBJ1-1; CDR3 DNA: TGTGCCAGCAGCGCCCACGAAACAGGGGCCGGGTTTGAAGCTTTCTTT; CDR3 protein: CASSAHETGAGFEAFF
clone size: few; D gene: TRBD2; V gene: TRBV3-1/TRBV3-2; J gene: TRBJ2-3; CDR3 DNA: TGTGCCAGCAGCCCTCGGGGGGAAAGAACAGATACGCAGTATTTT; CDR3 protein: CASSPRGERTDTQYF
clone size: .; D gene: TRBD1; V gene: TRBV2; J gene: TRBJ2-2; CDR3 DNA: TGTGCCAGCAGTTCGGGGCAGGGGGCGACCGGGGAGCTGTTTTTT; CDR3 protein: CASSSGQGATGELFF
clone size: .; D gene: .; V gene: TRBV24-1; J gene: TRBJ1-2; CDR3 DNA: TGTGCCACCAGTAGTCAGCGCGGCTACACCTTC; CDR3 protein: CATSSQRGYTF
clone size: .; D gene: TRBD2; V gene: TRBV30; J gene: TRBJ2-3; CDR3 DNA: TGTGCCTGGAGGCCAGCGGGGGGCCAGGATACGCAGTATTTT; CDR3 protein: CAWRPAGGQDTQYF
clone size: .; D gene: TRBD2; V gene: TRBV28; J gene: TRBJ2-2; CDR3 DNA: TGTGCCAGCAGTTCCGGGACTAGCGGGGGTTGGGGGGAGCTGTTTTTT; CDR3 protein: CASSSGTSGGWGELFF
clone size: .; D gene: TRBD1; V gene: TRBV30; J gene: TRBJ2-7; CDR3 DNA: TGTGCCTGGATAATTCGGGGACAGGGCCGCGAGCAGTACTTC; CDR3 protein: CAWIIRGQGREQYF
clone size: .; D gene: TRBD2; V gene: TRBV7-3; J gene: TRBJ2-1; CDR3 DNA: TGTGCCAGCAGCACCCAACCCGGGGGGACCGGGAATGAGCAGTTCTTC; CDR3 protein: CASSTQPGGTGNEQFF
clone size: .; D gene: .; V gene: TRBV7-9; J gene: TRBJ1-1; CDR3 DNA: TGTGCCAGCAGCTTAGTGGCAGGGGAAGCTTTCTTT; CDR3 protein: CASSLVAGEAFF
clone size: once; D gene: .; V gene: TRBV11-3; J gene: TRBJ2-1; CDR3 DNA: TGTGCCAGCAGCTTAGCCGGACAAGGGAGGAGTTACAATGAGCAGTTCTTC; CDR3 protein: CASSLAGQGRSYNEQFF
clone size: .; D gene: TRBD2; V gene: TRBV7-2; J gene: TRBJ2-1; CDR3 DNA: TGTGCCAGCAGCTCCAGACTAGCGGGATACAATGAGCAGTTCTTC; CDR3 protein: CASSSRLAGYNEQFF
clone size: .; D gene: .; V gene: TRBV3-1/TRBV3-2; J gene: TRBJ2-5; CDR3 DNA: TGTGCCAGCAGCCAAGCCGGGGGTTCAGAGACCCAGTACTTC; CDR3 protein: CASSQAGGSETQYF
clone size: .; D gene: .; V gene: TRBV5-1; J gene: TRBJ2-5; CDR3 DNA: TGCGCCAGCAGCTTTCCCCAGGAGACCCAGTACTTC; CDR3 protein: CASSFPQETQYF
clone size: .; D gene: .; V gene: TRBV5-1; J gene: TRBJ2-1; CDR3 DNA: TGCGCCAGCAGCCTTAGGACAGAGTACAATGAGCAGTTCTTC; CDR3 protein: CASSLRTEYNEQFF
clone size: .; D gene: .; V gene: TRBV5-1; J gene: TRBJ1-2; CDR3 DNA: TGCGCCAGCAGCTTGGCCATGAACCCAGCTAACTATGGCTACACCTTC; CDR3 protein: CASSLAMNPANYGYTF
clone size: .; D gene: TRBD1; V gene: TRBV19; J gene: TRBJ2-3; CDR3 DNA: TGTGCCAGCACATCGACAGGGTCCACAGATACGCAGTATTTT; CDR3 protein: CASTSTGSTDTQYF
clone size: once; D gene: TRBD1; V gene: TRBV4-1; J gene: TRBJ2-1; CDR3 DNA: TGCGCCAGCAGCCAAGGTCCGACAGGGCCCGCCTACAATGAGCAGTTCTTC; CDR3 protein: CASSQGPTGPAYNEQFF
clone size: .; D gene: TRBD2; V gene: TRBV27; J gene: TRBJ2-7; CDR3 DNA: TGTGCCAGCAGTTTAGGGACTAGCGCCTACGAGCAGTACTTC; CDR3 protein: CASSLGTSAYEQYF
clone size: once; D gene: TRBD1; V gene: TRBV29-1; J gene: TRBJ2-5; CDR3 DNA: TGCAGCGTTGGCCAGGCAACAGGGGGCAAGAAGAAGTACTTC; CDR3 protein: CSVGQATGGKKKYF
clone size: .; D gene: .; V gene: TRBV9; J gene: TRBJ2-1; CDR3 DNA: TGTGCCAGCAGCGTACTGGCGGGAAAGGACAATGAGCAGTTCTTC; CDR3 protein: CASSVLAGKDNEQFF
clone size: once; D gene: .; V gene: TRBV5-4; J gene: TRBJ2-3; CDR3 DNA: TGTGCCAGCAGCATCGGGTCTGCCCGCGATACGCAGTATTTT; CDR3 protein: CASSIGSARDTQYF
clone size: .; D gene: TRBD2; V gene: TRBV5-4; J gene: TRBJ2-1; CDR3 DNA: TGTGCCAGCAGCCTGCCGGGAGCGGGAGGTCACAATGAGCAGTTCTTC; CDR3 protein: CASSLPGAGGHNEQFF
clone size: .; D gene: .; V gene: TRBV28; J gene: TRBJ1-5; CDR3 DNA: TGTGCCAGCAGTTACACAGGTCACCAGCATTTT; CDR3 protein: CASSYTGHQHF
clone size: .; D gene: .; V gene: TRBV27; J gene: TRBJ1-1; CDR3 DNA: TGTGCCAGCAGCCCCCGGGGGGGGGCGAATACTGAAGCTTTCTTT; CDR3 protein: CASSPRGGANTEAFF
clone size: .; D gene: .; V gene: TRBV27; J gene: TRBJ2-7; CDR3 DNA: TGTGCCAGCACTCCCGTGGGGGCCCTCTTCCGCGAGCAGTACTTC; CDR3 protein: CASTPVGALFREQYF
clone size: .; D gene: .; V gene: TRBV5-1; J gene: TRBJ2-2; CDR3 DNA: TGCGCCAGCAGCTTGAGGTGGGGGGTCGGCACCGGGGAGCTGTTTTTT; CDR3 protein: CASSLRWGVGTGELFF
clone size: .; D gene: TRBD2; V gene: TRBV6-6; J gene: TRBJ2-7; CDR3 DNA: TGTGCCAGCAGTTACGAGCGGGGACCCTACGAGCAGTACTTC; CDR3 protein: CASSYERGPYEQYF
clone size: .; D gene: TRBD2; V gene: TRBV2; J gene: TRBJ2-2; CDR3 DNA: TGTGCCAGCAAGACTAGCGGGGTGAACACCGGGGAGCTGTTTTTT; CDR3 protein: CASKTSGVNTGELFF
clone size: .; D gene: TRBD1; V gene: TRBV29-1; J gene: TRBJ1-5; CDR3 DNA: TGCAGCGTTGGCCCGGGACAGGGCGGTCAGCCCCAGCATTTT; CDR3 protein: CSVGPGQGGQPQHF
clone size: once; D gene: .; V gene: TRBV27; J gene: TRBJ2-7; CDR3 DNA: TGTGCCAGCAGTTTATCGGGGGGGGCAGGACCCTACGAGCAGTACTTC; CDR3 protein: CASSLSGGAGPYEQYF
clone size: few; D gene: .; V gene: TRBV11-2; J gene: TRBJ1-5; CDR3 DNA: TGTGCCAGCAGCTTCAGGGTATATCAGCCCCAGCATTTT; CDR3 protein: CASSFRVYQPQHF
clone size: .; D gene: TRBD1; V gene: TRBV24-1; J gene: TRBJ2-2; CDR3 DNA: TGTGCCACCAGTGATTCGGGACAGGGAGGGTACACCGGGGAGCTGTTTTTT; CDR3 protein: CATSDSGQGGYTGELFF
clone size: .; D gene: TRBD2; V gene: TRBV7-2; J gene: TRBJ2-5; CDR3 DNA: TGTGCCAGCAGCTTAGGACTAGCGGGAGGGCCGAGTAGAAAGACCCAGTACTTC; CDR3 protein: CASSLGLAGGPSRKTQYF